Following are 10 T cell receptor beta chains from one sample sequenced in a study of OX40 agonist ivuxolimab in advanced cancers. This table comes from immunoSEQ multiplex PCR, and its TCRdb copy is limited to in-frame clones, with some not included. The table shows around 63,000 clones, with over 75% occurring only once. This specimen consisted of CD4+ or CD8+ T cells sorted from blood, obtained in a trial of the OX40 agonist ivuxolimab. These TCRs come from an adult with an advanced solid tumor such as melanoma, head and neck, liver or kidney cancer.

The chain uses TRBV11-2 and TRBJ1-1; the D gene is possibly TRBD1 (5 bases). This CDR3 contains 17 residues. Trimming took 6 bases from V and 0 from J, leaving 20 bases between them. Per the germline V gene, CDR1 is SGHAT and CDR2 is FQNNGV. CDR3 loop: CASRGGSNGYMNTEAFF. In DNA form, the CDR3 reads TGTGCCAGCAGGGGGGGTTCGAATGGATACATGAACACTGAAGCTTTCTTT.

This chain links TRBV9 with TRBJ2-7, with 9 bases matching TRBD2. Looked up from germline, CDR1 is SGDLS and CDR2 is YYNGEE. The CDR3 contains 16 residues. V trimming: 3 bases; J trimming: 5 bases; junction bases outside the gene matches: 12. This chain's CDR3 is CASSAQGVAGAHEQYF. CDR3 sequence (DNA): TGTGCCAGCAGCGCCCAAGGGGTAGCGGGAGCCCACGAGCAGTACTTC.

The rearrangement joins TRBV13 to TRBJ2-1; tentative D call: TRBD2 (5 bases). This CDR3 region has 14 residues. Trimming removed 1 base at V and 3 bases at J, with 7 bases between. Germline CDR1 reads PRHDT; CDR2 reads FYEKMQ (reference sequence). CDR3 residues: CASSLAGIYNEQFF. CDR3 in DNA: TGTGCCAGCAGCTTAGCCGGGATCTACAATGAGCAGTTCTTC.

The V and J genes are TRBV6-1 and TRBJ2-7; 12 bases line up with TRBD2. Germline CDR1 and CDR2: MNHNS and SASEGT. V was pared by 3 bases and J by 4 bases, with 10 bases of the junction left unmatched. The CDR3 spans 17 residues. The CDR3 bases are TGTGCCAGCAGTGACTACCTGAGGACTAGCGGGAAGTACGAGCAGTACTTC. Translated, it gives CASSDYLRTSGKYEQYF.

The rearrangement uses TRBV23-1 and TRBJ1-3, with D maybe TRBD1 (5 bases). TRBV23-1 is filed as an ORF, its function uncertain. The CDR3 runs 19 residues. V dropped 3 bases and J dropped 0 bases, with 21 bases sitting between them. The CDR3 DNA sequence: TGCGCCAGCAGTCATCCCGGCGAAAAGGGGTCGAGCTCTGGAAACACCATATATTTT. Its translation: CASSHPGEKGSSSGNTIYF.

The rearrangement uses TRBV28 and TRBJ2-5; 12 positions match TRBD2. V was pared by 8 bases and J by 4 bases, with 5 bases of the junction left unmatched. From germline, CDR1 is MDHEN and CDR2 SYDVKM. This CDR3 contains 14 residues. CDR3 protein: CASSKTSGGETQYF. The CDR3 DNA sequence: TGTGCCAGCTCGAAGACTAGCGGGGGAGAGACCCAGTACTTC.

This sequence joins TRBV29-1 and TRBJ1-2, with TRBD1 matching over 8 bases. Trimming removed 6 bases from V and 9 bases from J; junction bases left unmatched: 15. The CDR3 consists of 14 residues. Germline CDR1 reads SQVTM; CDR2 reads ANQGSEA. The chain's CDR3 is CSVPSLDRGGSYTF. The CDR3 DNA follows: TGCAGCGTCCCGTCCCTAGACAGGGGCGGGAGCTACACCTTC.

This chain links TRBV28 with TRBJ2-3, with 9 nucleotides matching TRBD1. Germline loops: CDR1 MDHEN, CDR2 SYDVKM. The junction had 9 bases not matched to a gene; V was cut back by 4 bases and J by 4 bases. This CDR3 region has 16 residues. This chain's CDR3 is CASSSRTGDRADTQYF. Written as DNA, the CDR3 is TGTGCCAGCAGTTCCAGGACAGGGGATCGAGCAGATACGCAGTATTTT.

V is TRBV29-1 and J is TRBJ2-2; D not certain. Germline V gene data show CDR1 as SQVTM and CDR2 as ANQGSEA. The CDR3 contains 12 residues. Trimming removed 6 bases at V and 9 bases at J, with 14 bases between. The CDR3 DNA reads as TGCAGCGTATACGAAAACAAAAGGGAGCTGTTTTTT. Residues: CSVYENKRELFF.

V and J are TRBV13 and TRBJ2-2; 7 bases map to TRBD1. CDR3 length equals 21 residues. CDR1 and CDR2 (germline): PRHDT, FYEKMQ (reference sequence). The V segment lost 5 bases and the J segment 0 bases; nucleotides outside the gene matches: 21. The chain's CDR3 is CASSLETAGTALKTNTGELFF. In nucleotides, the CDR3 is TGTGCCAGCAGCCTCGAGACCGCCGGGACAGCACTAAAGACGAACACCGGGGAGCTGTTTTTT.